Below are 16 T cell receptor beta chains sequenced from a single sample in a study of post-analysis software for immune sequencing data. Whole-study results and caveats: Included in a set of a few TRBV segments more frequent in patients than controls were TRBV5-6, TRBV5-1 and TRBV20-1.

Unique molecular identifiers were present in the TCR beta cDNA libraries. MiXCR, applied by TCRdb to the PCR reads, yields one record per CDR3 protein. The top ten clones hold roughly 0.54% of a sample with hundreds of thousands of distinct CDR3 sequences, 25% to 30% of them seen once. These TCRs' antigens remain unknown. The sample comprised blood. These receptors all stem from a girl aged 5-17 years with multiple sclerosis.

The V call is TRBV27, the J call TRBJ1-2; TRBD1 aligns across 9 bases. Unmatched junction bases numbered 8, after V lost 9 bases and J lost 6 bases. CDR1 MNHEY and CDR2 SMNVEV come from the germline V gene (reference sequence). This CDR3 is 13 amino acids long. CDR3 DNA: TGTGCCAGGGCAGGGGGACAGGGACATGGCTACACCTTC. Translation gives CARAGGQGHGYTF.

This clonotype was seen ten or more times. The chain recombines TRBV20-1 with TRBJ2-5, with D possibly being TRBD2 (5 bases). The CDR3 extends over 13 amino acids. Trimming cost V 1 base and J 4 bases, with 10 bases left between them. Germline V gene lookup returns CDR1 DFQATT and CDR2 SNEGSKA (reference sequence). In DNA, the CDR3 is TGCAGTGCTAGAGCAGGAGGTGGAGAGACCCAGTACTTC. It yields the protein CSARAGGGETQYF.

This clonotype was seen repeatedly, ten times or more. This CDR3 reads CASSPVVVAGLHNEQFF. CDR3 nucleotides: TGTGCCAGCAGCCCGGTCGTGGTAGCGGGTTTGCACAATGAGCAGTTCTTC. The V call is TRBV7-2, the J call TRBJ2-1; 7 nucleotides align to TRBD2. The CDR3 contains 17 residues. CDR1 SGHTA and CDR2 FQGNSA come from the germline V gene. The V gene end was trimmed by 5 bases and the J gene end by 5 bases; junction bases not matched to a gene: 15.

The V and J genes are TRBV29-1 and TRBJ2-5; D not certain. V shed 3 bases and J shed 2 bases, with 10 bases lying between them. CDR1 is SQVTM, CDR2 ANQGSEA, per germline. This CDR3 comprises 13 residues. The CDR3 DNA is TGCAGCGTTGATATAGGGTGGCAAGAGACCCAGTACTTC. Protein sequence: CSVDIGWQETQYF. Full variable domain (remainder filled in from reference TRBV29-1 and TRBJ2-5): SAVISQKPSRDICQRGTSLTIQCQVDSQVTMMFWYRQQPGQSLTLIATANQGSEATYESGFVIDKFPISRPNLTFSTLTVSNMSPEDSSIYLCSVDIGWQETQYFGPGTRLLVL.

The chain employs TRBV5-1 and TRBJ2-5; 8 bases are shared with TRBD1. The J segment lost 2 bases and the V segment lost 3 bases, leaving 3 bases of the junction unmatched. CDR1 and CDR2 from the germline V gene are SGHRS and YFSETQ. The CDR3 loop spans 14 amino acids. CDR3 sequence: CASSYNRGQETQYF. DNA of the CDR3: TGCGCCAGCAGCTACAACAGGGGGCAAGAGACCCAGTACTTC.

Notes on this clonotype: An end of the junction does not agree with germline; a read error may underlie this. The chain couples TRBV4-2 to TRBJ2-3; no clear D. Germline CDR1 reads LGHNA; CDR2 reads YNFKEQ. The CDR3 totals 14 residues. The CDR3 spells CTSSQDLRTDTQYF. CDR3 sequence (DNA): TGTACCAGCAGCCAAGATTTGAGGACAGATACGCAGTATTTT.

The CDR3 DNA is TGTGCCAGTAGTCATCGTCGGGGACAGGGGGGAGAGACCCAGTACTTC. Amino acid sequence: CASSHRRGQGGETQYF. J is TRBJ2-5 and V is TRBV19; 11 bases map to TRBD1. V shed 5 bases and J 4 bases; nucleotides not matched to a gene: 9. The germline V gene has CDR1 LNHDA and CDR2 SQIVND (reference sequence). The CDR3 runs 16 residues.

The CDR3 nucleotides read TGCGCCAGCAGCGTGGCGGGGGGAGCCAAAAACATTCAGTACTTC. This translates into CASSVAGGAKNIQYF. This rearrangement joins TRBV5-1 to TRBJ2-4; 8 nucleotides agree with TRBD2. V gave up 4 bases and J gave up 0 bases; unmatched junction bases: 3. The CDR3 loop spans 15 amino acids. The germline V gene encodes CDR1 SGHRS and CDR2 YFSETQ. Looking up the rest from reference TRBV5-1 and TRBJ2-4 gives the full variable domain: KAGVTQTPRYLIKTRGQQVTLSCSPISGHRSVSWYQQTPGQGLQFLFEYFSETQRNKGNFPGRFSGRQFSNSRSEMNVSTLELGDSALYLCASSVAGGAKNIQYFGAGTRLSVL.

The chain couples TRBV20-1 to TRBJ2-5; 9 bases agree with TRBD2. The assigned J gene may be wrong: the sequence end matches TRBJ2-7 better. The CDR3 sequence is 14 residues long. The V gene's germline CDR1 is DFQATT and CDR2 SNEGSKA (reference sequence). This chain's CDR3 is CSASRLAGRGEQYF. The CDR3 nucleotides are TGCAGTGCTAGCCGGCTAGCGGGACGGGGCGAGCAGTACTTC.

This clonotype was seen a few times. The chain recombines TRBV5-1 with TRBJ2-7; 8 bases are shared with TRBD1. The CDR3 is 14 amino acids. Trimming at V came to 4 bases and at J to 6 bases, leaving 9 bases not matched to a gene. Germline values: CDR1 SGHRS, CDR2 YFSETQ. The CDR3 reads CASSPKNGQGEQYF. DNA for the CDR3: TGCGCCAGCAGCCCGAAAAACGGACAGGGCGAGCAGTACTTC.

V gene TRBV15 combines with J gene TRBJ2-7; 9 bases align to TRBD1. With V trimmed by 1 base and J by 4 bases, 5 bases remained unmatched. The CDR3 is 15 residues long. Germline V gene lookup returns CDR1 LNHNV and CDR2 YYDKDF (reference sequence). CDR3 bases: TGTGCCACCAGCAGAGGCACAGGGGGCGCGTACGAGCAGTACTTC. Protein sequence: CATSRGTGGAYEQYF.

This clonotype was counted between two and nine times. The J gene is TRBJ2-1, the V gene TRBV6-1; 12 bases agree with TRBD1. V lost 2 bases to trimming and J lost 8 bases; unmatched junction nucleotides: 4. CDR1 is MNHNS, CDR2 SASEGT, per germline. The CDR3 has 15 residues. The CDR3 loop reads CASSEPGQGAHEQFF. CDR3 in DNA: TGTGCCAGCAGTGAACCGGGACAGGGGGCCCATGAGCAGTTCTTC.

The sample holds a few counts of this clonotype. V gene TRBV5-1 combines with J gene TRBJ2-7, with D perhaps TRBD1 or TRBD2 (6 bases each). Germline-derived CDR1 and CDR2 are SGHRS and YFSETQ. Between the trimmed V and J ends, which lost 0 bases and 3 bases, there was a span of 13 bases. The CDR3 consists of 15 residues. CDR3 coding DNA: TGCGCCAGCAGCTTGGTGAGGGGGGATGGCTACGAGCAGTACTTC. Translation gives CASSLVRGDGYEQYF.

V gene TRBV7-2 combines with J gene TRBJ1-6; D call uncertain. CDR3 length: 12 amino acids. Germline CDR1 reads SGHTA; CDR2 reads FQGNSA. V dropped 5 bases and J dropped 13 bases, with 12 bases sitting between them. The CDR3 DNA reads TGTGCCAGCAGCCACCTTGCGTTGCCCCTCCACTTT. It translates to CASSHLALPLHF.

The chain is built from TRBV14 and TRBJ1-2, with D perhaps TRBD1 (6 bases). The CDR3 is made up of 17 amino acids. Between the trimmed V and J ends, which lost 5 bases and 4 bases, there was a span of 23 bases. Germline V gene lookup returns CDR1 SGHDN and CDR2 FVKESK. CDR3 DNA sequence: TGTGCCAGCAGCGATCCTCGGGGTTTCCAGGACAGCTATGGCTACACCTTC. The encoded protein is CASSDPRGFQDSYGYTF.

The V call is TRBV28, the J call TRBJ2-3; weak D call: TRBD1 (6 bases). Germline V gives CDR1 MDHEN, CDR2 SYDVKM. CDR3 length: 18 residues. With 4 bases removed from V and 2 bases from J, the gap between germline ends came to 22 bases. This chain's CDR3 is CASSSHPGRGGNTDTQYF. In DNA, the CDR3 is TGTGCCAGCAGTTCCCACCCGGGTCGAGGGGGTAACACAGATACGCAGTATTTT.